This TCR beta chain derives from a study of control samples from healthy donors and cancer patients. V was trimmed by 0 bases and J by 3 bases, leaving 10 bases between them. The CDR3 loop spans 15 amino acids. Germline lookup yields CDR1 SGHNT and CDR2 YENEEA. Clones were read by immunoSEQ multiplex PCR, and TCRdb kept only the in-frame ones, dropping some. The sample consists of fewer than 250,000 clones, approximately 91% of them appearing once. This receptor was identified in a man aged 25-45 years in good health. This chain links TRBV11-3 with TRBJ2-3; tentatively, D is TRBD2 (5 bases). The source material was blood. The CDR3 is CASSLDGSRTDTQYF. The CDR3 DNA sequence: TGTGCCAGCAGCTTAGATGGGAGCAGAACAGATACGCAGTATTTT.